These 28 T cell receptor beta chains were all obtained from the same sample, sequenced in a study of blood T cell repertoires in COVID-19. Sequenced by immunoSEQ multiplex PCR; TCRdb stores in-frame clones only, minus some. The table has about 140,000 clones, approximately 80% seen once. The sample was peripheral blood. These TCRs come from a woman in her sixties with acute or convalescent COVID-19.

This clone was observed a few times. V gene TRBV3-1 (or the pseudogene TRBV3-2) combines with J gene TRBJ1-2, with a possible D match to TRBD1 (5 bases). CDR3 length: 12 residues. V was cut by 3 bases and J by 8 bases, with 10 bases left in between. Germline V gives CDR1 LGHDT, CDR2 YNNKEL (reference sequence). The CDR3 DNA sequence: TGTGCCAGCAGCCAGGGGGGGAGCGGCTACACCTTC. Its translation is CASSQGGSGYTF.

V and J are TRBV7-8 and TRBJ2-7, with TRBD2 matching 14 bases. This CDR3 contains 16 residues. The V gene end was trimmed by 5 bases and the J gene end by 6 bases; junction bases not matched to a gene: 9. CDR1 is SGHVS and CDR2 is FQNEAQ in the germline V gene. CDR3 in DNA: TGTGCCAGCAGCCTGGGACTAGCGGGAGACTACCTCGAGCAGTACTTC. Amino acid sequence: CASSLGLAGDYLEQYF.

The V call is TRBV10-1, the J call TRBJ1-4; 7 bases are a match to TRBD1. The V segment lost 5 bases and the J segment 5 bases; nucleotides outside the gene matches: 8. CDR1 and CDR2 from the germline V gene are WNHNN and SYGVQD (reference sequence). The CDR3 has 15 residues. The CDR3 protein is CASSSRTGSNEKLFF. Here the CDR3 DNA reads TGCGCCAGCAGTTCACGGACAGGTTCGAATGAAAAACTGTTTTTT.

The V gene is TRBV28, the J gene TRBJ2-2; D is unclear. The CDR3 is 14 amino acids. Trimming took off 2 bases at V and 4 bases at J, with 8 bases between the two ends. Germline lookup yields CDR1 MDHEN and CDR2 SYDVKM. CDR3 in DNA: TGTGCCAGCAGTTTACCTCCTAGCACCGGGGAGCTGTTTTTT. Translating gives CASSLPPSTGELFF.

There are a few counts of this clone. The rearrangement joins TRBV9 to TRBJ2-1; D perhaps matches TRBD1 (6 bases). Germline CDR1 is SGDLS and CDR2 is YYNGEE. Trimming left V 4 bases short and J 3 bases short, with 14 bases between. The CDR3 length is 15 residues. As DNA, the CDR3 is TGTGCCAGCAGCTACCAAGGGGGATTCTACAATGAGCAGTTCTTC. It yields the protein CASSYQGGFYNEQFF.

The chain links TRBV28 to TRBJ2-3, with TRBD1 identical over 9 bases. The germline V gene has CDR1 MDHEN and CDR2 SYDVKM. Unmatched junction bases numbered 9, after V lost 2 bases and J lost 6 bases. This CDR3 has 16 residues. The CDR3 DNA follows: TGTGCCAGCAGTTTAGAAGGGACAGGGTCTCGTGATACGCAGTATTTT. Its translation: CASSLEGTGSRDTQYF.

Details on this clone: This same CDR3 is encoded by further DNA sequences in the sample. The chain combines TRBV28 with TRBJ2-6, with 8 bases that match TRBD2. The V segment lost 6 bases and the J segment 2 bases; nucleotides outside the gene matches: 3. The germline V gene has CDR1 MDHEN and CDR2 SYDVKM. CDR3 size: 15 residues. Written as DNA, the CDR3 is TGTGCCAGCAGCCCGGGGGGGGCTGGGGCCAACGTCCTGACTTTC. It translates to CASSPGGAGANVLTF.

This rearrangement joins TRBV27 to TRBJ2-7, with a tentative D call TRBD2 (5 bases). Per germline, CDR1 MNHEY and CDR2 SMNVEV (reference sequence). V shed 5 bases and J shed 3 bases, with 11 bases lying between them. This CDR3 is built from 13 residues. CDR3 in DNA: TGTGCCAGCAGTAAGGGAGAGGACTACGAGCAGTACTTC. Residues: CASSKGEDYEQYF.

The rearrangement uses TRBV5-1 and TRBJ2-3; the match to TRBD2 covers 10 bases. Germline V CDR1 and CDR2: SGHRS, YFSETQ. The CDR3 sequence is 15 residues long. The J segment lost 1 base and the V segment lost 2 bases, leaving 1 base of the junction unmatched. CDR3 DNA: TGCGCCAGCAGCTTCGGACTAGCGGGCACAGATACGCAGTATTTT. Its protein is CASSFGLAGTDTQYF. Variable domain in full (rest from reference TRBV5-1 and TRBJ2-3): KAGVTQTPRYLIKTRGQQVTLSCSPISGHRSVSWYQQTPGQGLQFLFEYFSETQRNKGNFPGRFSGRQFSNSRSEMNVSTLELGDSALYLCASSFGLAGTDTQYFGPGTRLTVL.

This chain joins TRBV30 and TRBJ1-1, with a possible D match to TRBD1 (5 bases). CDR1 and CDR2 from the germline V gene are GTSNPN and SVGIG (reference sequence). CDR3 length: 14 residues. V lost 0 bases to trimming and J lost 0 bases, with 8 bases between them. The CDR3 sequence: CAWSVLGVNTEAFF. CDR3 DNA: TGTGCCTGGAGTGTCCTAGGGGTGAACACTGAAGCTTTCTTT.

As to this clone: The sample has other DNA sequences that encode this CDR3 too. The chain links TRBV27 to TRBJ1-3; D remains unclear. The germline V gene encodes CDR1 MNHEY and CDR2 SMNVEV (reference sequence). V was trimmed by 6 bases and J by 0 bases, leaving 9 bases between them. The CDR3 covers 14 residues. The CDR3 spells CASRGGGSGNTIYF. The CDR3 nucleotides read TGTGCCAGCAGAGGTGGAGGCTCTGGAAACACCATATATTTT.

A few counts support this clone. The chain joins TRBV27 to TRBJ2-2, with a tentative D call TRBD2 (5 bases). The CDR3 is 19 amino acids. In germline, CDR1 is MNHEY, CDR2 SMNVEV (reference sequence). Trimming pared 3 bases from V and 7 bases from J, leaving 27 bases between. The CDR3 sequence: CASSFLWAPDSEEDGELFF. In DNA, the CDR3 is TGTGCCAGCAGTTTTTTATGGGCACCCGATTCGGAGGAGGACGGGGAGCTGTTTTTT.

The chain recombines TRBV7-8 with TRBJ1-2; D uncertain. Germline V CDR1 and CDR2: SGHVS, FQNEAQ. V shed 5 bases and J shed 0 bases, with 13 bases lying between them. The CDR3 loop spans 15 amino acids. CDR3 loop: CASSQRTVTNYGYTF. The CDR3 coding sequence is TGTGCCAGCAGCCAACGCACAGTGACTAACTATGGCTACACCTTC. The whole variable domain, filled in from reference TRBV7-8 and TRBJ1-2, reads GAGVSQSPRYKVAKRGQDVALRCDPISGHVSLFWYQQALGQGPEFLTYFQNEAQLDKSGLPSDRFFAERPEGSVSTLKIQRTQQEDSAVYLCASSQRTVTNYGYTFGSGTRLTVV.

V is TRBV5-4 and J is TRBJ2-1; 7 bases agree with TRBD1. CDR3 size: 13 residues. Per the germline V gene, CDR1 is SGHNT and CDR2 is YYREEE (reference sequence). V shed 4 bases and J 4 bases; nucleotides not matched to a gene: 2. CDR3 sequence reads: CASSGTDYNEQFF. CDR3 sequence (DNA): TGTGCCAGCAGCGGGACAGATTACAATGAGCAGTTCTTC.

The chain carries TRBV7-2 and TRBJ2-1, with TRBD2 matching 7 bases. This CDR3 is 13 amino acids long. Germline loops: CDR1 SGHTA, CDR2 FQGNSA. V lost 1 base and J lost 6; bases outside the gene matches: 0. CDR3 amino acids: CASSLGLANEQFF. The CDR3 coding sequence is TGTGCCAGCAGCTTAGGACTAGCCAATGAGCAGTTCTTC.

J is TRBJ1-6 and V is TRBV5-6, with D perhaps matching TRBD1 (5 bases). This CDR3 comprises 15 residues. Germline V gene lookup returns CDR1 SGHDT and CDR2 YYEEEE. Trimming left V 0 bases short and J 5 bases short, with 9 bases between. This CDR3 reads CASSLVGGNNSPLHF. The DNA of the CDR3 is TGTGCCAGCAGCTTGGTCGGGGGGAATAATTCACCCCTCCACTTT.

This clone was observed a single time. One junction end does not reproduce the germline sequence, and a read error may be involved. The chain recombines TRBV11-2 with TRBJ2-4, with TRBD2 matching 8 bases. The CDR3 is 13 residues long. Germline CDR1 SGHAT, CDR2 FQNNGV. CDR3 in amino acids: CASSRRGGEFQYF. The CDR3 DNA reads as TGCGCCAGCAGCCGCCGGGGGGGGGAGTTTCAGTACTTC.

This chain joins TRBV15 and TRBJ2-2; D perhaps matches TRBD2 (6 bases). Trimming left V 9 bases short and J 2 bases short, with 13 bases between. The germline gives CDR1 LNHNV, CDR2 YYDKDF (reference sequence). The CDR3 length is 14 residues. CDR3: CATGGVLNTGELFF. The CDR3 DNA reads TGTGCCACTGGCGGGGTTCTTAACACCGGGGAGCTGTTTTTT.

This clone turned up a few times. The V gene is TRBV2, the J gene TRBJ2-1; the match to TRBD2 covers 8 bases. The CDR3 covers 20 residues. Per germline, CDR1 SNHLY and CDR2 FYNNEI. Germline trimming cut 2 bases from V and 0 bases from J; bases unmatched to any gene: 15. This CDR3 is CASSEPPGRTSLSSYNEQFF. The CDR3 coding sequence is TGTGCCAGCAGTGAACCCCCGGGACGGACTAGCTTAAGCTCCTACAATGAGCAGTTCTTC.

J is TRBJ1-1 and V is TRBV15; D might be TRBD1 (5 bases). The V end lost 5 bases, the J end lost 0 bases, and 10 bases lay between the germline ends. CDR1 and CDR2 (germline): LNHNV, YYDKDF (reference sequence). The length of the CDR3 is 14 residues. CDR3 DNA: TGTGCCACCAGCGCGGGACGGATGAACACTGAAGCTTTCTTT. Its protein is CATSAGRMNTEAFF.

The CDR3 DNA sequence: TGCAGCGTCGGGACAGGGCACGGGAGGGGGTCAGATACGCAGTATTTT. Residues: CSVGTGHGRGSDTQYF. The J gene is TRBJ2-3, the V gene TRBV29-1, with a possible D match to TRBD1 (9 bases). CDR3 length: 16 residues. V lost 6 bases and J lost 4, with 23 bases in between. CDR1 and CDR2 from the germline V gene are SQVTM and ANQGSEA.

The chain is built from TRBV7-6 and TRBJ2-3; TRBD2 matches at 7 bases. There are 15 residues in the CDR3. Germline V CDR1 and CDR2: SGHVS, FNYEAQ. V was clipped by 5 bases and J by 0 bases; unmatched bases: 5. The CDR3 nucleotides are TGTGCCAGCAGCCGGCTAGCGGTAAGCACAGATACGCAGTATTTT. It is translated as CASSRLAVSTDTQYF.

The rearrangement links TRBV3-1 (or the pseudogene TRBV3-2) to TRBJ2-2, with TRBD1 identical over 10 bases. Germline values: CDR1 LGHDT, CDR2 YNNKEL (reference sequence). CDR3 length equals 14 residues. After removal of 4 bases from V and 6 bases from J, the junction contained 2 bases not matched to a gene. Here the CDR3 reads CASSPGTGAGELFF. For the CDR3, the DNA is TGTGCCAGCAGCCCCGGGACAGGGGCCGGGGAGCTGTTTTTT.

A word on this clone: This CDR3 is also generated by other DNA sequences in the sample. CDR3 DNA: TGTGCCAGCAGCCCCCCGGGCGGGCGGGAAAAACTGTTTTTT. The encoded protein is CASSPPGGREKLFF. The chain is built from TRBV7-9 and TRBJ1-4; D is ambiguous. CDR1 and CDR2 from the germline V gene are SEHNR and FQNEAQ (reference sequence). The CDR3 contains 14 residues. Between the trimmed V and J ends, which lost 5 bases and 8 bases, there was a span of 15 bases.

The V gene is TRBV10-3, the J gene TRBJ2-1, with TRBD2 matching over 9 bases. The CDR3 is 14 residues long. The germline V gene has CDR1 ENHRY and CDR2 SYGVKD. The V gene end was trimmed by 0 bases and the J gene end by 7 bases; junction bases not matched to a gene: 1. The CDR3 region has the DNA TGTGCCATCAGTGAGTCTAGCGGGAGAAATGAGCAGTTCTTC. Its translation is CAISESSGRNEQFF.

The chain couples TRBV14 to TRBJ2-3, with D unclear. CDR1 and CDR2 from the germline V gene are SGHDN and FVKESK. V lost 6 bases and J lost 5, with 6 bases in between. There are 11 residues in the CDR3. Here the CDR3 reads CASSLVDTQYF. The CDR3 DNA reads as TGTGCCAGCAGTCTAGTAGATACGCAGTATTTT.

The genes are TRBV30 and TRBJ1-2; 9 nucleotides line up with TRBD1. CDR3 length: 12 amino acids. Germline CDR1 is GTSNPN and CDR2 is SVGIG (reference sequence). J gave up 13 bases and V 2 bases, and 8 bases lay outside the gene matches. This chain's CDR3 is CAWSINTGGGTF. In DNA form, the CDR3 reads TGTGCCTGGAGTATCAATACAGGGGGCGGCACCTTC.

This clone has a single count. The rearrangement links TRBV19 to TRBJ1-5; 7 bases are a match to TRBD1. J was trimmed by 4 bases and V by 3 bases; bases with no gene match: 9. CDR3 size: 16 residues. The V gene's germline CDR1 is LNHDA and CDR2 SQIVND (reference sequence). The CDR3 nucleotides are TGTGCCAGTAGTATTAGAGGGGGCGCCGGAAATCAGCCCCAGCATTTT. It codes for CASSIRGGAGNQPQHF. The whole variable domain, remainder taken from reference TRBV19 and TRBJ1-5, is DGGITQSPKYLFRKEGQNVTLSCEQNLNHDAMYWYRQDPGQGLRLIYYSQIVNDFQKGDIAEGYSVSREKKESFPLTVTSAQKNPTAFYLCASSIRGGAGNQPQHFGDGTRLSIL.